The 13 T cell receptor beta chains in this list originate from one sample, sequenced in a study of beta chain features in type 1 diabetes. Points from the study as a whole: All four CD4+ subsets of Type 1 diabetes patients contained TCRB CDR3s that were moderately but significantly shorter.

Their antigens are not known. As every portion of the isolated RNA was reverse transcribed, the sequencing read expressed TCRB transcripts. The protocol was immunoSEQ multiplex PCR, while the TCRdb copy is restricted to in-frame clones and leaves out a portion. Of roughly 280,000 clones listed, around 24% are singletons. The sample was naive CD4+ T cells from blood. The receptors were gathered from a woman aged 30 to 39 with type 1 diabetes.

The V and J genes are TRBV5-1 and TRBJ2-1, with 10 positions matching TRBD2. There are 16 residues in the CDR3. CDR1 and CDR2 from the germline V gene are SGHRS and YFSETQ. The trim removed 5 bases at V and 3 bases at J, leaving 8 bases unmatched. The CDR3 region is CASSWLAGAYYNEQFF. CDR3 coding DNA: TGCGCCAGCAGTTGGCTAGCGGGAGCCTACTACAATGAGCAGTTCTTC.

This chain links TRBV6-1 with TRBJ1-2; TRBD1 aligns across 7 bases. This CDR3 has 14 amino acids. The V gene end was trimmed by 5 bases and the J gene end by 6 bases; junction bases not matched to a gene: 9. Germline CDR1 reads MNHNS; CDR2 reads SASEGT. CDR3 nucleotides: TGTGCCAGCAGTTTTGACAGGGCACTCGATGGCTACACCTTC. This gives the protein CASSFDRALDGYTF.

This sequence joins TRBV15 and TRBJ2-7; a weak D match, TRBD1 (7 bases). The germline V gene has CDR1 LNHNV and CDR2 YYDKDF (reference sequence). This CDR3 has 13 residues. Trimming took 3 bases from V and 2 from J, leaving 8 bases between them. CDR3: CATSSRGAYEQYF. The CDR3 DNA follows: TGTGCCACCAGCAGCAGGGGGGCCTACGAGCAGTACTTC.

The V gene is TRBV10-3, the J gene TRBJ1-1; D gene unclear. Germline V CDR1 and CDR2: ENHRY, SYGVKD. CDR3 length: 13 residues. V was cut by 6 bases and J by 0 bases, with 8 bases left in between. The CDR3, as DNA: TGTGCCATCAGCACAACAGTGAACACTGAAGCTTTCTTT. This codes for CAISTTVNTEAFF.

The genes are TRBV29-1 and TRBJ1-2, with D unclear. CDR1 and CDR2 (germline): SQVTM, ANQGSEA. The germline V and J ends were trimmed by 1 base and 0 bases, with 9 bases remaining between them. The CDR3 is made up of 14 amino acids. CDR3 sequence: CSVEGYGPNYGYTF. The DNA for the CDR3 is TGCAGCGTTGAAGGGTATGGGCCTAACTATGGCTACACCTTC.

This clone turned up a few times. V gene TRBV29-1 combines with J gene TRBJ2-3; TRBD2 matches at 9 bases. CDR1 is SQVTM and CDR2 is ANQGSEA in the germline V gene. The CDR3 contains 16 residues. Trimming at V came to 4 bases and at J to 1 base, leaving 9 bases not matched to a gene. The CDR3 sequence: CSVARRIAGGTDTQYF. CDR3 DNA sequence: TGCAGCGTTGCCCGCCGGATAGCGGGAGGCACAGATACGCAGTATTTT.

V gene TRBV30 combines with J gene TRBJ1-2; the D is unclear. Germline V gene sequence: CDR1 GTSNPN, CDR2 SVGIG (reference sequence). Between the trimmed V and J ends, which lost 2 bases and 11 bases, there was a span of 21 bases. The CDR3 has 14 amino acids. The CDR3 sequence is CAWSSAGLPPSYTF. In DNA form, the CDR3 reads TGTGCCTGGAGTTCGGCAGGTCTCCCCCCCTCTTACACCTTC.

The CDR3 is CASSPRQATDTQYF. The CDR3, as DNA: TGTGCCAGCTCACCACGCCAAGCCACAGATACGCAGTATTTT. The J gene is TRBJ2-3, the V gene TRBV18; D unresolved. The CDR3 has 14 amino acids. Trimming pared 1 base from V and 2 bases from J, leaving 7 bases between. The germline V gene has CDR1 KGHSH and CDR2 LQKENI.

This clone has only a few counts. This chain uses TRBV18 with TRBJ1-2; 7 bases agree with TRBD1. The junction had 3 bases not matched to a gene; V was cut back by 5 bases and J by 3 bases. Germline V gene lookup returns CDR1 KGHSH and CDR2 LQKENI. This CDR3 comprises 13 residues. Here the CDR3 DNA reads TGTGCCAGCTCAGGGGACAGCTACTATGGCTACACCTTC. Amino acid sequence: CASSGDSYYGYTF.

The chain recombines TRBV28 with TRBJ2-7; TRBD1 might be the D (5 bases). The V end was cut by 3 bases, the J end by 2 bases, with 8 bases between. The CDR3 runs to 13 residues. Per the germline V gene, CDR1 is MDHEN and CDR2 is SYDVKM. The CDR3 DNA follows: TGTGCCAGCAGTTTGACAGATACCTACGAGCAGTACTTC. Amino acids: CASSLTDTYEQYF. Combining the CDR3 with reference TRBV28 and TRBJ2-7 gives the whole variable domain DVKVTQSSRYLVKRTGEKVFLECVQDMDHENMFWYRQDPGLGLRLIYFSYDVKMKEKGDIPEGYSVSREKKERFSLILESASTNQTSMYLCASSLTDTYEQYFGPGTRLTVT.

This sequence joins TRBV5-8 and TRBJ2-7; 7 nucleotides agree with TRBD1. The CDR3 runs to 14 residues. V trimming: 3 bases; J trimming: 5 bases; junction bases outside the gene matches: 8. Germline lookup yields CDR1 SGHTS and CDR2 YDEGEE. In DNA, the CDR3 is TGTGCCAGCAGCTACAGGGGCCGATTGGACGAGCAGTACTTC. This encodes CASSYRGRLDEQYF.

The rearrangement links TRBV4-1 to TRBJ2-1; D might be TRBD1 (6 bases). Germline loops: CDR1 MGHRA, CDR2 YSYEKL. CDR3 size: 14 residues. V was clipped by 4 bases and J by 5 bases, with 12 bases between them. The CDR3 DNA sequence: TGCGCCAGCAGCCCTACAGGGTCTAACAATGAGCAGTTCTTC. Encoded protein: CASSPTGSNNEQFF.

The chain recombines TRBV28 with TRBJ1-2; possibly TRBD1 for D (5 bases). The CDR3 has 14 residues. From germline, CDR1 is MDHEN and CDR2 SYDVKM. V lost 9 bases and J lost 10, with 24 bases in between. The CDR3, as DNA: TGTGCCAGTATTGGGGCCCCTCTGAGAGAAGCCTACACCTTC. It codes for CASIGAPLREAYTF.